The clone carrying this TCR beta chain was found a few times. The antigen is unknown. Germline values: CDR1 MNHEY, CDR2 SMNVEV (reference sequence). This CDR3 comprises 19 residues. The V gene end was trimmed by 3 bases and the J gene end by 7 bases; junction bases not matched to a gene: 21. These data are taken from a study of naive and memory T cell subsets. Study-wide results and limits: Each distinct alpha or beta sequence counts as one clonotype. Diversity fell and Gini index rose from naive through CM, EM, EMRA.

Two oligonucleotides, mixed equimolar, formed the beta constant-region primer covering TRBC1 and TRBC2. Four rounds of PCR amplified the ligated cDNA using nested alpha and beta constant-region primers plus SP2. One entry per CDR3 protein results from TCRdb running MiXCR on the UMI-ligation and nested PCR reads. The sample records approximately 140,000 distinct CDR3 sequences, more than 15% being singletons. The clonotype originates from a human donor in good health. The chain has TRBV27 and TRBJ2-1; TRBD1 aligns across 7 bases. Sequenced: naive CD4+ T cells from blood. The CDR3 DNA sequence: TGTGCCAGCAGTTTTATACCCCGGACAGGCCTCAGTCCCGGGAATGAGCAGTTCTTC. Residues: CASSFIPRTGLSPGNEQFF.